The 24 T cell receptor beta chains below all came from one sample that was sequenced in a study of blood T cell repertoires in COVID-19. Here immunoSEQ multiplex PCR was the method, and the copy in TCRdb shows in-frame clones only, minus some. The table shows approximately 100,000 clones, with approximately 80% occurring only once. The sample was peripheral blood. These receptors all stem from a man aged 55 to 69 with acute or convalescent COVID-19.

The genes are TRBV7-8 and TRBJ1-1, with 7 bases matching TRBD1. The CDR3 is 19 amino acids. Germline CDR1 reads SGHVS; CDR2 reads FQNEAQ. J was trimmed by 4 bases and V by 5 bases; bases with no gene match: 22. The CDR3 DNA reads as TGTGCCAGCAGCGAAGAGGGGCTAGGGACAGACCCCTGGGGCACTGAAGCTTTCTTT. As protein: CASSEEGLGTDPWGTEAFF.

Here the CDR3 DNA reads TGTGCCACCAGTGATCAGGCCTCAACAGGGGCGTTTTCAAATGAGCAGTTCTTC. This sequence encodes CATSDQASTGAFSNEQFF. The chain recombines TRBV24-1 with TRBJ2-1, with 7 nucleotides matching TRBD1. The junction had 17 bases not matched to a gene; V was cut back by 3 bases and J by 7 bases. Germline V gives CDR1 KGHDR, CDR2 SFDVKD. The CDR3 has 18 amino acids.

The rearrangement joins TRBV6-5 to TRBJ1-5, with 7 bases identical to TRBD1. There are 15 residues in the CDR3. V trimming: 5 bases; J trimming: 0 bases; junction bases outside the gene matches: 4. Germline CDR1 reads MNHEY; CDR2 reads SVGAGI. The CDR3 DNA follows: TGTGCCAGCAGTAACCAGGGGGTTAGCAATCAGCCCCAGCATTTT. Its translation: CASSNQGVSNQPQHF.

The genes are TRBV4-3 and TRBJ1-4, with unresolved D. Trimming shortened V by 0 bases and J by 6 bases, and 5 bases separated the two germline ends. Germline CDR1 and CDR2: LGHNA and YSLEER. The CDR3 runs to 13 residues. The CDR3 DNA sequence: TGCGCCAGCAGCCAAGATCTTGATGAAAAACTGTTTTTT. Translated, it gives CASSQDLDEKLFF.

The rearrangement uses TRBV3-1 (or the pseudogene TRBV3-2) and TRBJ2-5; D is possibly TRBD1 (6 bases). V shed 4 bases and J shed 2 bases, with 11 bases lying between them. Germline CDR1 and CDR2: LGHDT and YNNKEL (reference sequence). The CDR3 sequence is 14 residues long. CDR3 sequence (DNA): TGTGCCAGCAGCCTAGGGACATTGCAAGAGACCCAGTACTTC. Translated: CASSLGTLQETQYF.

V gene TRBV12-3 or TRBV12-4 combines with J gene TRBJ2-1; 7 nucleotides match TRBD1. The CDR3 extends over 13 amino acids. J lost 9 bases, V lost 3 bases, and 5 bases had no gene match. The DNA for the CDR3 is TGTGCCAGCAGTTTCCGACAGGGCGGTGAGCAGTTCTTC. It is translated as CASSFRQGGEQFF.

This clone was observed once. J is TRBJ2-1 and V is TRBV20-1; tentative D call: TRBD2 (7 bases). Germline loops: CDR1 DFQATT, CDR2 SNEGSKA (reference sequence). Deletions cut 3 bases from V and 2 bases from J, with 20 bases between. The CDR3 spans 17 residues. The CDR3 nucleotides read TGCAGTGCTAGTCACCCTAGGGGCGGGGGCGCCTACAATGAGCAGTTCTTC. Translating gives CSASHPRGGGAYNEQFF.

The chain couples TRBV3-1 (or the pseudogene TRBV3-2) to TRBJ2-1; TRBD2 matches 9 bases. This CDR3 comprises 22 residues. The junction had 32 bases not matched to a gene; V was cut back by 7 bases and J by 7 bases. CDR1 and CDR2 (germline): LGHDT, YNNKEL (reference sequence). CDR3: CASTTGGRQGVGGRVLPNEQFF. CDR3 coding DNA: TGTGCCAGCACTACCGGCGGTCGTCAGGGAGTTGGCGGGAGGGTACTACCTAATGAGCAGTTCTTC.

The chain joins TRBV25-1 to TRBJ2-2; the match to TRBD1 covers 7 bases. J was trimmed by 1 base and V by 5 bases; bases with no gene match: 4. The CDR3 has 15 amino acids. Germline loops: CDR1 MGHDK, CDR2 SYGVNS. In DNA, the CDR3 is TGTGCCAGCAGTCCCCGGACAGGGAACACCGGGGAGCTGTTTTTT. This codes for CASSPRTGNTGELFF. Supplemented by reference TRBV25-1 and TRBJ2-2, the full variable domain reads EADIYQTPRYLVIGTGKKITLECSQTMGHDKMYWYQQDPGMELHLIHYSYGVNSTEKGDLSSESTVSRIRTEHFPLTLESARPSHTSQYLCASSPRTGNTGELFFGEGSRLTVL.

The rearrangement joins TRBV5-1 to TRBJ1-5; 7 bases are shared with TRBD1. With V trimmed by 0 bases and J by 3 bases, 6 bases remained unmatched. CDR3 length equals 16 residues. Germline V gene sequence: CDR1 SGHRS, CDR2 YFSETQ. The CDR3 DNA reads TGCGCCAGCAGCTTGGGTTCGGGACAGCCCAATCAGCCCCAGCATTTT. It specifies CASSLGSGQPNQPQHF. The full variable domain, its missing parts supplied by reference TRBV5-1 and TRBJ1-5, is KAGVTQTPRYLIKTRGQQVTLSCSPISGHRSVSWYQQTPGQGLQFLFEYFSETQRNKGNFPGRFSGRQFSNSRSEMNVSTLELGDSALYLCASSLGSGQPNQPQHFGDGTRLSIL.

This chain joins TRBV4-1 and TRBJ1-1, with a tentative D call TRBD1 (6 bases). The V end lost 4 bases, the J end lost 5 bases, and 29 bases lay between the germline ends. Germline lookup yields CDR1 MGHRA and CDR2 YSYEKL. There are 19 residues in the CDR3. CDR3 DNA: TGCGCCAGCAGCCTAAAGGGGGATGCCGCAAATCGTCGTCAGACTGAAGCTTTCTTT. It yields the protein CASSLKGDAANRRQTEAFF.

The CDR3 sequence is CATSDSLAGEKLFF. In nucleotides, the CDR3 is TGTGCCACCAGTGATTCCCTAGCGGGTGAAAAACTGTTTTTT. The gene calls are TRBV24-1 and TRBJ1-4; D unclear. Germline CDR1 KGHDR, CDR2 SFDVKD. The CDR3 length is 14 residues. V was pared by 2 bases and J by 7 bases, with 10 bases between.

This sequence joins TRBV27 and TRBJ2-4, with D unclear. CDR3 length equals 13 residues. Germline CDR1 MNHEY, CDR2 SMNVEV (reference sequence). Trimming cost V 5 bases and J 0 bases, with 5 bases left between them. The CDR3 DNA is TGTGCCAGCAGTCCCCTAGCCAAAAACATTCAGTACTTC. Translating it yields CASSPLAKNIQYF.

Note on this clone: The identical CDR3 is also encoded by other nucleotide sequences in the sample. The chain joins TRBV11-2 to TRBJ2-4, with 10 bases fitting TRBD1. Germline V gives CDR1 SGHAT, CDR2 FQNNGV. Germline trimming cut 5 bases from V and 6 bases from J; bases unmatched to any gene: 7. This CDR3 contains 15 residues. Here the CDR3 reads CASSPRDRGGNIQYF. The CDR3 bases are TGTGCCAGCAGCCCCCGGGACAGGGGTGGAAACATTCAGTACTTC.

The chain joins TRBV27 to TRBJ1-5; maybe TRBD1 (6 bases). V shed 4 bases and J shed 0 bases, with 13 bases lying between them. This CDR3 comprises 16 residues. Germline assignment: CDR1 MNHEY and CDR2 SMNVEV (reference sequence). CDR3 DNA sequence: TGTGCCAGCAGTTCAAATAGGGGACATAGCAATCAGCCCCAGCATTTT. Translated, it gives CASSSNRGHSNQPQHF.

The chain is built from TRBV11-2 and TRBJ1-6, with D possibly being TRBD1 (6 bases). CDR1 and CDR2 from the germline V gene are SGHAT and FQNNGV. This CDR3 region has 13 residues. Trimming left V 4 bases short and J 7 bases short, with 8 bases between. CDR3 protein: CASSSDSNSPLHF. The CDR3 bases are TGTGCCAGCAGCTCGGACAGCAATTCACCCCTCCACTTT.

The chain recombines TRBV30 with TRBJ2-1; D may be TRBD2 (5 bases). Trimming took off 5 bases at V and 6 bases at J, with 14 bases between the two ends. The CDR3 sequence is 13 residues long. The germline V gene encodes CDR1 GTSNPN and CDR2 SVGIG (reference sequence). CDR3 protein: CAWERKGFNEQFF. The CDR3 DNA is TGTGCCTGGGAGCGGAAGGGATTCAATGAGCAGTTCTTC.

The chain employs TRBV6-4 and TRBJ1-1; D remains unclear. Germline V gene lookup returns CDR1 MRHNA and CDR2 SNTAGT. Trimming removed 3 bases from V and 2 bases from J, with 7 bases in between. This CDR3 is 13 amino acids long. This CDR3 reads CASSEQRNTEAFF. The CDR3 region has the DNA TGTGCCAGCAGTGAACAGAGAAACACTGAAGCTTTCTTT.

The chain uses TRBV5-1 and TRBJ2-7, with 7 bases lining up with TRBD1. This CDR3 is 15 amino acids long. Germline CDR1 is SGHRS and CDR2 is YFSETQ. V trimming: 0 bases; J trimming: 5 bases; junction bases outside the gene matches: 8. CDR3 sequence: CASSLVGGGFDEQYF. The CDR3 DNA reads as TGCGCCAGCAGCTTGGTAGGGGGCGGGTTCGACGAGCAGTACTTC.

The chain uses TRBV28 and TRBJ2-7; D might be TRBD1 (6 bases). The germline gives CDR1 MDHEN, CDR2 SYDVKM. V was shortened by 2 bases and J by 3 bases, with 14 bases between the two germline ends. This CDR3 region has 15 residues. CDR3 sequence reads: CASSLTSTGNYEQYF. The CDR3 DNA reads TGTGCCAGCAGTTTAACCTCGACAGGAAACTACGAGCAGTACTTC.

The chain uses TRBV4-1 and TRBJ2-5, with D perhaps TRBD1 (6 bases). Germline values: CDR1 MGHRA, CDR2 YSYEKL. V lost 5 bases and J lost 2, with 12 bases in between. The CDR3 is made up of 14 amino acids. Here the CDR3 reads CASSNRVQQETQYF. The DNA of the CDR3 is TGCGCCAGCAGCAACAGGGTACAACAAGAGACCCAGTACTTC.

This chain joins TRBV5-4 and TRBJ2-1; TRBD2 is a possible D gene (6 bases). The V gene's germline CDR1 is SGHNT and CDR2 YYREEE (reference sequence). This CDR3 has 15 amino acids. The V end lost 4 bases, the J end lost 3 bases, and 14 bases lay between the germline ends. The CDR3 sequence is CASSPPEGLYNEQFF. CDR3 DNA: TGTGCCAGCAGCCCCCCGGAGGGGCTCTACAATGAGCAGTTCTTC. The whole variable domain, remainder taken from reference TRBV5-4 and TRBJ2-1, is ETGVTQSPTHLIKTRGQQVTLRCSSQSGHNTVSWYQQALGQGPQFIFQYYREEENGRGNFPPRFSGLQFPNYSSELNVNALELDDSALYLCASSPPEGLYNEQFFGPGTRLTVL.

The rearrangement links TRBV11-2 to TRBJ2-1; 7 bases match TRBD1. Germline V gene data show CDR1 as SGHAT and CDR2 as FQNNGV. The J segment lost 1 base and the V segment lost 5 bases, leaving 5 bases of the junction unmatched. This CDR3 is 15 amino acids long. CDR3 DNA: TGTGCCAGCAGCACCACAGGGGTATCCTACAATGAGCAGTTCTTC. Protein: CASSTTGVSYNEQFF.

CDR3 nucleotides: TGTGCCAGTAGTGTGGGACTAGGCAATGAGCAGTTCTTC. Protein sequence: CASSVGLGNEQFF. The chain combines TRBV19 with TRBJ2-1; 8 nucleotides align to TRBD2. CDR1 is LNHDA, CDR2 SQIVND, per germline (reference sequence). Trimming cost V 5 bases and J 6 bases; bases outside gene matches: 3. The CDR3 has 13 amino acids.